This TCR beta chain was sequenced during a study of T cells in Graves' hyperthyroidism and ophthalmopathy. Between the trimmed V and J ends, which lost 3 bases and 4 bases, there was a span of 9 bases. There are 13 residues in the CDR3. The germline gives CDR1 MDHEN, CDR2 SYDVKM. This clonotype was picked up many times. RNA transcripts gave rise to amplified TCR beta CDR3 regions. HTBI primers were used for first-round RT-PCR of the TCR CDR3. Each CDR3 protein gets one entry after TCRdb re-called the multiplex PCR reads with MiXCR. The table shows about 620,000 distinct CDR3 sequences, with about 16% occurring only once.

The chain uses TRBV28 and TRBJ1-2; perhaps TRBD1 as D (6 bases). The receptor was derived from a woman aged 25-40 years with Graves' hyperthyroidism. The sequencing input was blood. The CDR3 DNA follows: TGTGCCAGCAGTTTCAGGGGCCCCTATGGCTACACCTTC. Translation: CASSFRGPYGYTF.